The entry below gives a single T cell receptor (beta chain) sequence along with its context. Its antigen is undetermined. The data are from a study of T cell responses to AZD1222 COVID-19 vaccine. Study results and limitations: Seropositive status at baseline applied to only six AZD1222 recipients. Most donors were white British, females outnumbered males, and clonal diversity was possibly underestimated.

Germline V gene data show CDR1 as MGHRA and CDR2 as YSYEKL. Trimming removed 4 bases at V and 1 base at J, with 10 bases between. This CDR3 has 14 residues. Some clones are missing from TCRdb's copy, which holds only in-frame ones; the method was immunoSEQ multiplex PCR. This table has some 120,000 clones, around 93% appearing once. The starting material was peripheral blood, obtained on day 0 of AZD1222 vaccination. V and J are TRBV4-1 and TRBJ1-2, with D uncertain. The TCR sequence derives from an adult in good health. CDR3 DNA sequence: TGCGCCAGCAGCCCCCGCGAGGATAACTATGGCTACACCTTC. Residues: CASSPREDNYGYTF.